This TCR beta chain was sequenced in a study of T cells in Graves' hyperthyroidism and ophthalmopathy (dated by TCRdb to about 2019). Background on the whole study: Peripheral blood was collected at initial diagnosis, before any treatment. To identify TCR V-J signatures that set the groups apart, the researchers used a discovery cohort of 100 patients, made up of fewer than 50 with Graves' ophthalmopathy and some 60 with stable Graves' hyperthyroidism. Following sampling, methimazole starting at 30 mg daily was given to hyperthyroidism patients, and high-dose intravenous methylprednisolone was given to ophthalmopathy patients. TCR Vbeta CDR3 sequencing of 120 to 150 peripheral blood samples (about 45 ophthalmopathy, 75 hyperthyroidism and roughly 17 progressor patients) is reported in the paper. The 100 discovery patients were randomly divided into training and test sets at a 7:3 ratio. Prospective prediction of ophthalmopathy was tested in an independent validation cohort consisting of under 20 hyperthyroidism patients and 15 or so patients who later progressed to ophthalmopathy. Thyroid tissue and blood T-cell repertoires from several Graves' hyperthyroidism patients were also compared in the study.

The paper as a whole reports these results and caveats: A model built on a 13 V-J signature distinguished ophthalmopathy from stable hyperthyroidism, reaching 87.88% sensitivity and 81.08% specificity in cross-validation and 80%/75% in testing. In validation, progression to ophthalmopathy was predicted by the model with 55% to 71% sensitivity and nearly 75% specificity, a median of approximately 7.1 months before onset. Most expanded thyroid clonotypes (frequency above 0.001) were also detected in blood, a finding suggesting that blood repertoires may reflect thyroid immune responses. Sample size was not statistically predetermined, and blinding of investigators to group allocation was not performed.

This clonotype was seen at least ten times. Its cognate antigen has yet to be identified. Base qualities are missing; no much larger clone stands one base away. The CDR3 numbers 15 residues from cysteine through phenylalanine. Only the CDR3 portion is preserved as DNA: 45 bases, with reading frame beginning at the first base. Clipping removes 5 bases from V and 2 bases from J, with 4 as the unmatched junction base count. Per the germline V gene (reference sequence), MNHEY is the CDR1 and SMNVEV is the CDR2. Stable Graves' hyperthyroidism was defined as the absence of progression to ophthalmopathy over 18 months of follow-up. Hyperthyroidism patients were newly diagnosed, with disease duration under 2 months, and aged 18 to 65 years. Any patient with an uncontrolled infection, another autoimmune disease, pregnancy or lactation was excluded. Diagnoses were based on clinical symptoms, serum thyroxine and TRAb, thyroid ultrasound and orbital computed tomography. Ficoll-Paque density gradient centrifugation was used to isolate PBMCs from about 10 ml of fresh peripheral blood. Total RNA was extracted using Trizol reagent, and RNA quality was assessed on an Agilent 2100 Bioanalyzer.

The TCR beta CDR3 regions were amplified from the RNA transcripts. The TCR CDR3 was subjected to a first round of RT-PCR using the HTBI primer set and the Qiagen OneStep RT-PCR kit. The libraries were constructed in a second round of multiplex PCR and then size-selected and purified. Libraries were sequenced paired-end with 100 bp reads on an Illumina HiSeq2000. In the original analysis: Raw data were processed with SOAPnuke, discarding reads with adapters, uncalled bases, mean Phred below 15, or no exact constant-primer or identifier match. High-quality paired reads were merged using COPE v1.2.5, and each unique nucleotide sequence was defined as a clonotype. Clonotypes were aligned to IMGT TRBV, TRBD and TRBJ reference segments using MiTCR v1.1. Only V-J combinations with frequency above 0.0001, covering about 99% of repertoires, were analysed. The TCS score was defined as the ratio of F50 (clonal expansion) to E x V (chaos), calculated using BLOSUM62-based TCRdist between CDR3 peptides within each V-J. Welch's t-statistics and random forest reduced around 510 V-J features to about 13, which were used in a naive Bayes classifier (R e1071). TCRdb passed the public sequencing reads through fastp at Q25 and MiXCR, retaining productive beta sequences. Each CDR3 protein appears once, grouped with its most common genes and DNA. TCRdb's processing, not the authors' own work, is the source of the V and J calls. The sample contains under 350,000 distinct CDR3 sequences, roughly 13% of them found a single time. The leading ten clones occupy 7.9% of the sample.

Rearrangement joined TRBV27 to TRBJ1-5; TRBD1 fits 9 bases in the junction. Input material: blood. The clonotype originates from a middle-aged woman with Graves' hyperthyroidism. The CDR3 here reads CASSPTGGGNQPQHF. The sequenced DNA is TGTGCCAGCAGTCCGACAGGGGGGGGCAATCAGCCCCAGCATTTT.